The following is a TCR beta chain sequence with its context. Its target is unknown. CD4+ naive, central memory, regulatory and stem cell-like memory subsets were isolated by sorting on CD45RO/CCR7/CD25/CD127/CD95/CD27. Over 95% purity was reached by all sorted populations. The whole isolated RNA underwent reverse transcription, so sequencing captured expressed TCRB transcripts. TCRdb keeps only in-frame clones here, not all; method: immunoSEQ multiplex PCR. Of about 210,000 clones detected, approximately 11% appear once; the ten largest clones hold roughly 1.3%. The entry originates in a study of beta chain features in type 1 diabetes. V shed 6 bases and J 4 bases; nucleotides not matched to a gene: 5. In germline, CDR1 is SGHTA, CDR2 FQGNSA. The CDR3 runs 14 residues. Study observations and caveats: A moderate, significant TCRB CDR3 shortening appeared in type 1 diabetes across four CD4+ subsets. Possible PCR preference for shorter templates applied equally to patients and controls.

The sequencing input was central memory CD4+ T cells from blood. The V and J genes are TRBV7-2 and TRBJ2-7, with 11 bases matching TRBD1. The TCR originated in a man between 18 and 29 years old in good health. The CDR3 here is CASRQDRGRYEQYF. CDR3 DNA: TGTGCCAGCAGGCAGGACAGGGGGCGATACGAGCAGTACTTC. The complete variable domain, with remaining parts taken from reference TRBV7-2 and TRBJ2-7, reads GAGVSQSPSNKVTEKGKDVELRCDPISGHTALYWYRQSLGQGLEFLIYFQGNSAPDKSGLPSDRFSAERTGGSVSTLTIQRTQQEDSAVYLCASRQDRGRYEQYFGPGTRLTVT.